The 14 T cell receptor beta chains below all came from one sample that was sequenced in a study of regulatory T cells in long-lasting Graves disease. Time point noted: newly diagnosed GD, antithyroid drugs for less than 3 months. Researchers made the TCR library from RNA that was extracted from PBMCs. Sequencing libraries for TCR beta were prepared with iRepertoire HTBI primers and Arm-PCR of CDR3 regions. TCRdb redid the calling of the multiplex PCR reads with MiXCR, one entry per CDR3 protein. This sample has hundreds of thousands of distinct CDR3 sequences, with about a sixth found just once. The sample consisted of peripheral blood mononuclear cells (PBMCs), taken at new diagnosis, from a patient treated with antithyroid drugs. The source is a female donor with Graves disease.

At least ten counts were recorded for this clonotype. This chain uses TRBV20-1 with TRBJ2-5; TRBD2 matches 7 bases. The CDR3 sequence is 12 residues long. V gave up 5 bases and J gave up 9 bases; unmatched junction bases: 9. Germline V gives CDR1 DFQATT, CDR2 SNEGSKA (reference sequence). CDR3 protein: CSAVLGGGAQYF. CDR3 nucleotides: TGCAGTGCTGTTTTGGGCGGGGGAGCCCAGTACTTC.

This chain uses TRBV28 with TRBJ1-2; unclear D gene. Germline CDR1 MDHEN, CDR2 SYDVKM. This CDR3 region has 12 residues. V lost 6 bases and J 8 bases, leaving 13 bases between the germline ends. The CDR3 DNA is TGTGCCAGCAGGAGGGTTGCGGGCGGCTACACCTTC. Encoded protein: CASRRVAGGYTF.

CDR3 in amino acids: CASSPDSLQYNEQFF. The CDR3 nucleotides are TGTGCCAGCAGCCCGGACAGCCTTCAATACAATGAGCAGTTCTTC. V gene TRBV7-9 combines with J gene TRBJ2-1; the D gene is possibly TRBD1 (6 bases). V was clipped by 5 bases and J by 4 bases, with 15 bases between them. This CDR3 has 15 amino acids. The germline gives CDR1 SEHNR, CDR2 FQNEAQ (reference sequence).

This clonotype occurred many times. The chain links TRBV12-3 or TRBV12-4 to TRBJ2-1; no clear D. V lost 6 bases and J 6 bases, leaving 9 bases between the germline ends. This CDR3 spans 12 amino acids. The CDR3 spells CASSLLSNEQFF. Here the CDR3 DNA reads TGTGCCAGCAGCTTACTATCCAATGAGCAGTTCTTC.

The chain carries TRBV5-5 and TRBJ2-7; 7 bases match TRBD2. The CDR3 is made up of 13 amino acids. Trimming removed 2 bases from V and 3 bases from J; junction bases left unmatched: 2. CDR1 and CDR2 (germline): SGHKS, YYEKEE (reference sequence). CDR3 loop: CASSLPSGYEQYF. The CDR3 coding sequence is TGTGCCAGCAGCTTACCTAGCGGCTACGAGCAGTACTTC.

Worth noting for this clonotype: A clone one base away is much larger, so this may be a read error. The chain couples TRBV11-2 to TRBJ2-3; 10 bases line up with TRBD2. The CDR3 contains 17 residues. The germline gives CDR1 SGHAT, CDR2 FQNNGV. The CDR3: CASSLDWTSGPTDTHYF. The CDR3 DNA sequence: TGTGCCAGCAGCTTAGACTGGACTAGCGGACCCACAGATACGCACTATTTT.

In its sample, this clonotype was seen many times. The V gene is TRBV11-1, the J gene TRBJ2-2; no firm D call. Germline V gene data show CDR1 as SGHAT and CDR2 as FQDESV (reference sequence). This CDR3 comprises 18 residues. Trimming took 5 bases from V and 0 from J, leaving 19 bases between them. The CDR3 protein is CASSLTHSAATNTGELFF. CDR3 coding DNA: TGTGCCAGCAGCCTTACTCATTCGGCAGCCACGAACACCGGGGAGCTGTTTTTT.

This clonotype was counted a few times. In DNA form, the CDR3 reads TGTGCCAGCAGTTGGGACAACCAAGAGACCCAGTACTTC. Its protein is CASSWDNQETQYF. The chain joins TRBV6-9 to TRBJ2-5; D perhaps matches TRBD1 (6 bases). Germline lookup yields CDR1 MNHGY and CDR2 SVAAGI. This CDR3 contains 13 residues. Trimming removed 4 bases from V and 0 bases from J, with 6 bases in between.

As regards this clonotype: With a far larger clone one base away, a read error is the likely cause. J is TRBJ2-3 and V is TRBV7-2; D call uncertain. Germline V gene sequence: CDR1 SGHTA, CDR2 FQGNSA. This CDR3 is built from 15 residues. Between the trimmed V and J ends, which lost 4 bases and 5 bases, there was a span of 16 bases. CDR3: CASSSIRGLGDTQYF. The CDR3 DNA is TGTGCCAGCAGCTCTATCCGAGGATTAGGAGATACGCAGTATTTT.

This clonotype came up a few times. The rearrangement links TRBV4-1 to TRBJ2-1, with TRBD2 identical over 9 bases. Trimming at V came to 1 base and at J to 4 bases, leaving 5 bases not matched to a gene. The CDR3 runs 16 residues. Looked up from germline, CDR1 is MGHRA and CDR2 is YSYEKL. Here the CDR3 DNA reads TGCGCCAGCAGCCAAGTACTAGCGGGCCCTTACAATGAGCAGTTCTTC. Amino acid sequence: CASSQVLAGPYNEQFF.

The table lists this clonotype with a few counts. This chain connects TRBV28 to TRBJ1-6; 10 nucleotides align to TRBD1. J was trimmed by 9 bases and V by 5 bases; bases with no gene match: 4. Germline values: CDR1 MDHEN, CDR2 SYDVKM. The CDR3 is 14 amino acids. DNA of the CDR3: TGTGCCAGCAGTCAAGGACAGGGGGTTTCACCCCTCCACTTT. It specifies CASSQGQGVSPLHF.

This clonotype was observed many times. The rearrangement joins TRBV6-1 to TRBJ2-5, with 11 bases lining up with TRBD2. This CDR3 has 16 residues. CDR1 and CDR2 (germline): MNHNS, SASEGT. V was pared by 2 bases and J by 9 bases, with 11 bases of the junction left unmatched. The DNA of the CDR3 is TGTGCCAGCAGTGAACTAGCGGGAGGCGTGAGGGAGGCCCAGTACTTC. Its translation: CASSELAGGVREAQYF.

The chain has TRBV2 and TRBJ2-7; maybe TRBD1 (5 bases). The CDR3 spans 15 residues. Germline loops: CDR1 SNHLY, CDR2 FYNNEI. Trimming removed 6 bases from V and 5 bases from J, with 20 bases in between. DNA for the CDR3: TGTGCCAGCAGCAACAACATGGACATTATCGACGAGCAGTACTTC. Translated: CASSNNMDIIDEQYF.

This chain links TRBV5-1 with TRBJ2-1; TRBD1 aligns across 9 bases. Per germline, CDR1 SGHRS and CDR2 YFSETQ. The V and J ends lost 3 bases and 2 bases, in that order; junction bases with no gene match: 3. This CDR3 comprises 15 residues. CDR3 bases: TGCGCCAGCAGCTCGGGACAGGGAACCTACAATGAGCAGTTCTTC. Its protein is CASSSGQGTYNEQFF.